What follows are 28 T cell receptor beta chains derived from one specimen sequenced in a study of CD8 T cells in ankylosing spondylitis. Study-wide findings and caveats: Apparently characteristic of ankylosing spondylitis blood was a TCR beta motif (under ten highly homologous variants).

TCRdb processed the 5' RACE reads anew with MiXCR; each CDR3 protein has one entry. This sample has roughly 700,000 distinct CDR3 sequences, with 15% to 20% found just once. These receptors have no known antigen. The material sequenced was blood, either unsorted or a sorted T cell fraction (not recorded which). Receptors originate from a male donor with ankylosing spondylitis.

This clonotype turned up a few times. V and J are TRBV12-3 or TRBV12-4 and TRBJ2-7; D uncertain. The CDR3 totals 13 residues. Trimming removed 7 bases from V and 2 bases from J, with 12 bases in between. The CDR3 coding sequence is TGTGCCAGCACCATGACCTCTACCTACGAGCAGTACTTC. It translates to CASTMTSTYEQYF.

Details on this clonotype: At one end the junction does not follow the germline gene, possibly because of a read error. The chain combines TRBV18 with TRBJ1-3, with D uncertain. The CDR3 covers 14 residues. Germline V CDR1 and CDR2: KGHSH, LQKENI. The CDR3 reads CASSPPSEGNTIYF. In DNA, the CDR3 is TGTGCCAGCTCCCCACCATCAGAGGGAAACACCATATATTTT.

V and J are TRBV20-1 and TRBJ2-1; D could derive from TRBD1 or TRBD2 (6 bases each). Deletions cut 3 bases from V and 9 bases from J, with 12 bases between. The CDR3 runs 12 residues. Germline lookup yields CDR1 DFQATT and CDR2 SNEGSKA (reference sequence). Here the CDR3 reads CSASRGAGEQFF. CDR3 bases: TGCAGTGCTAGTAGGGGGGCCGGTGAGCAGTTCTTC.

The chain joins TRBV30 to TRBJ1-5, with a tentative D call TRBD1 (5 bases). The CDR3 is made up of 13 amino acids. The ends were cut back, 4 bases at V and 1 base at J, with 8 bases in the middle. The germline CDR1 and CDR2 sequences are GTSNPN and SVGIG (reference sequence). The CDR3 here is CAWNDRSNQPQHF. In DNA form, the CDR3 reads TGTGCCTGGAATGACAGAAGCAATCAGCCCCAGCATTTT.

A few counts support this clonotype. The CDR3 loop is CASRKQYNEQFF. CDR3 nucleotide sequence: TGTGCCAGCAGAAAACAGTACAATGAGCAGTTCTTC. The V and J genes are TRBV11-1 and TRBJ2-1, with no clear D. Trimming took 6 bases from V and 4 from J, leaving 7 bases between them. CDR1 SGHAT and CDR2 FQDESV come from the germline V gene (reference sequence). The CDR3 runs to 12 residues.

This clonotype has a handful of counts. The chain links TRBV4-1 to TRBJ2-3; D might be TRBD2 (5 bases). Trimming cost V 2 bases and J 5 bases, with 8 bases left between them. Germline lookup yields CDR1 MGHRA and CDR2 YSYEKL. This CDR3 region has 13 residues. In DNA, the CDR3 is TGCGCCAGCAGCCAATTCCGGGGAGATACGCAGTATTTT. Translated: CASSQFRGDTQYF.

This clonotype was recorded at least ten times. Here the CDR3 reads CASRPTGAGNTIYF. CDR3 DNA sequence: TGTGCCAGCAGGCCAACAGGAGCTGGAAACACCATATATTTT. V usage is TRBV12-3 or TRBV12-4 and J usage is TRBJ1-3; possible D gene TRBD1, 5 bases. CDR3 length: 14 residues. V was trimmed by 6 bases and J by 2 bases, leaving 11 bases between them.

The chain recombines TRBV14 with TRBJ2-1; TRBD2 matches at 14 bases. The germline gives CDR1 SGHDN, CDR2 FVKESK. This CDR3 comprises 17 residues. The ends lost 3 bases at V and 0 bases at J; junction bases unmatched: 1. CDR3 nucleotides: TGTGCCAGCAGCCAGACTAGCGGGAGGGCCTCCTACAATGAGCAGTTCTTC. Translated, it gives CASSQTSGRASYNEQFF.

This clonotype appeared many times. The V gene is TRBV3-1, the J gene TRBJ2-1; 9 bases align to TRBD2. The CDR3 has 17 residues. Germline lookup yields CDR1 LGHDT and CDR2 YNNKEL (reference sequence). With V trimmed by 4 bases and J by 9 bases, 16 bases remained unmatched. The CDR3 DNA reads as TGTGCCAGCAGCCGTTTCACTAGCGGGTCGCTCGGGGGTGAGCAGTTCTTC. As protein: CASSRFTSGSLGGEQFF.

This clonotype was detected a few times. The genes are TRBV4-1 and TRBJ2-7; 7 bases align to TRBD1. With 0 bases clipped from V and 4 bases from J, the junction kept 3 bases outside the gene matches. CDR1 is MGHRA and CDR2 is YSYEKL in the germline V gene. The CDR3 length is 14 residues. CDR3 nucleotides: TGCGCCAGCAGCCAAGAGACAGGGCCGTACGAGCAGTACTTC. Encoded protein: CASSQETGPYEQYF.

This clonotype has at least ten counts. The chain uses TRBV3-1 and TRBJ2-3; TRBD2 matches at 12 bases. This CDR3 contains 13 residues. Germline assignment: CDR1 LGHDT and CDR2 YNNKEL (reference sequence). V lost 4 bases, J lost 13 bases, and 6 bases stayed unmatched. The CDR3 region has the DNA TGTGCCAGCAGCCGGACTAGCGGGAATCGAGAGTATTTT. Encoded protein: CASSRTSGNREYF.

The chain carries TRBV4-2 and TRBJ2-7; 7 bases align to TRBD2. The germline gives CDR1 LGHNA, CDR2 YNFKEQ. The V segment lost 5 bases and the J segment 1 base; nucleotides outside the gene matches: 11. The length of the CDR3 is 16 residues. In DNA, the CDR3 is TGTGCCAGCAGCATGAGTCGTAGCGGGCCTTCCTACGAGCAGTACTTC. Translating it yields CASSMSRSGPSYEQYF.

This clonotype was picked up a small number of times. The chain uses TRBV4-1 and TRBJ2-3; D is perhaps TRBD1 (6 bases). The V and J ends lost 4 bases and 5 bases respectively, with 13 bases between them. The CDR3 sequence is 14 residues long. Germline values: CDR1 MGHRA, CDR2 YSYEKL. The DNA for the CDR3 is TGCGCCAGCAGCCCTCTGGGGGCGAGAGATACGCAGTATTTT. It specifies CASSPLGARDTQYF.

This clonotype appeared a few times. The rearrangement uses TRBV27 and TRBJ2-7; TRBD1 might be the D (6 bases). Germline V CDR1 and CDR2: MNHEY, SMNVEV (reference sequence). V was shortened by 3 bases and J by 0 bases, with 15 bases between the two germline ends. There are 16 residues in the CDR3. The CDR3 sequence: CASSFPGQGPSYEQYF. CDR3 nucleotides: TGTGCCAGCAGTTTTCCTGGGCAGGGGCCCTCCTACGAGCAGTACTTC.

CDR3 sequence: CASSLGGNLYNEQFF. CDR3 nucleotides: TGCGCCAGCAGCTTGGGCGGGAATTTATACAATGAGCAGTTCTTC. The rearrangement joins TRBV5-1 to TRBJ2-1; perhaps TRBD2 as D (6 bases). Germline assignment: CDR1 SGHRS and CDR2 YFSETQ. CDR3 length: 15 amino acids. V was clipped by 0 bases and J by 4 bases, with 11 bases between them.

This sequence joins TRBV7-9 and TRBJ2-3, with TRBD2 as a possible D gene (5 bases). CDR3 length: 15 amino acids. In germline, CDR1 is SEHNR, CDR2 FQNEAQ (reference sequence). Trimming removed 5 bases from V and 5 bases from J, with 17 bases in between. The CDR3 nucleotides read TGTGCCAGCAGCGATCCGCTAGCTTCAGTAGATACGCAGTATTTT. Translating gives CASSDPLASVDTQYF.

V is TRBV2 and J is TRBJ2-1; D not resolved. The V and J ends lost 3 bases and 8 bases respectively, with 11 bases between them. Germline CDR1 reads SNHLY; CDR2 reads FYNNEI. The CDR3 is made up of 13 amino acids. In nucleotides, the CDR3 is TGTGCCAGCAGTGAGACTCCTGAGGATGAGCAGTTCTTC. This gives the protein CASSETPEDEQFF.

The chain uses TRBV18 and TRBJ2-2, with D possibly matching TRBD1 (6 bases). CDR1 and CDR2 (germline): KGHSH, LQKENI. With 3 bases removed from V and 0 bases from J, the gap between germline ends came to 14 bases. There are 17 residues in the CDR3. CDR3 bases: TGTGCCAGCTCACCCCCTGGACAGCTCGCGAACACCGGGGAGCTGTTTTTT. Amino acid sequence: CASSPPGQLANTGELFF.

This rearrangement joins TRBV7-9 to TRBJ2-3; 7 positions match TRBD2. Germline-derived CDR1 and CDR2 are SEHNR and FQNEAQ (reference sequence). This CDR3 is built from 16 residues. The trim removed 2 bases at V and 1 base at J, leaving 6 bases unmatched. The CDR3 sequence: CASSLTRELGTDTQYF. The CDR3 DNA reads TGTGCCAGCAGCTTAACGCGGGAGTTAGGCACAGATACGCAGTATTTT. Together with reference TRBV7-9 and TRBJ2-3, the CDR3 gives the full variable domain: DTGVSQNPRHKITKRGQNVTFRCDPISEHNRLYWYRQTLGQGPEFLTYFQNEAQLEKSRLLSDRFSAERPKGSFSTLEIQRTEQGDSAMYLCASSLTRELGTDTQYFGPGTRLTVL.

The rearrangement joins TRBV27 to TRBJ1-5; maybe TRBD1 (6 bases). Trimming cost V 8 bases and J 1 base, with 18 bases left between them. CDR3 length: 16 residues. Germline values: CDR1 MNHEY, CDR2 SMNVEV (reference sequence). CDR3 residues: CASQTGGGESNQPQHF. The CDR3 coding sequence is TGTGCCAGCCAAACCGGGGGGGGCGAGAGCAATCAGCCCCAGCATTTT.

This clonotype was picked up many times. The chain employs TRBV20-1 and TRBJ1-5; 7 nucleotides align to TRBD1. The V gene end was trimmed by 3 bases and the J gene end by 4 bases; junction bases not matched to a gene: 9. This CDR3 is 15 amino acids long. CDR1 and CDR2 (germline): DFQATT, SNEGSKA (reference sequence). The CDR3 spells CSARGGGVRNQPQHF. The CDR3 coding sequence is TGCAGTGCTAGGGGAGGGGGCGTCCGAAATCAGCCCCAGCATTTT.

This clonotype was observed a handful of times. This chain connects TRBV4-2 to TRBJ2-3; D possibly corresponds to TRBD2 (6 bases). V lost 0 bases and J lost 0, with 13 bases in between. CDR3 length: 17 amino acids. Germline V gene sequence: CDR1 LGHNA, CDR2 YNFKEQ. DNA of the CDR3: TGTGCCAGCAGCCAAGAGGCTAGCGAGCCTAGCACAGATACGCAGTATTTT. It encodes CASSQEASEPSTDTQYF.

The V call is TRBV12-3 or TRBV12-4, the J call TRBJ2-7, with 10 nucleotides matching TRBD2. Trimming removed 6 bases from V and 7 bases from J; junction bases left unmatched: 9. CDR3 length: 14 amino acids. CDR3 coding DNA: TGTGCCAGCAGGCCTACTAGCGGGACGGGGGAGCAGTACTTC. Its translation is CASRPTSGTGEQYF.

This clonotype has just a few counts. The rearrangement links TRBV12-3 or TRBV12-4 to TRBJ1-2; D might be TRBD1 (5 bases). CDR3 length: 13 amino acids. V was shortened by 1 base and J by 6 bases, with 9 bases between the two germline ends. CDR3 sequence reads: CASSLVGEDGYTF. The CDR3 bases are TGTGCCAGCAGTTTAGTGGGGGAAGATGGCTACACCTTC.

This clonotype was seen repeatedly, ten times or more. The chain is built from TRBV7-2 and TRBJ2-2, with D possibly matching TRBD2 (5 bases). The length of the CDR3 is 15 residues. Looked up from germline, CDR1 is SGHTA and CDR2 is FQGNSA. Between the trimmed V and J ends, which lost 1 base and 7 bases, there was a span of 13 bases. CDR3 coding DNA: TGTGCCAGCAGCTTAGACGATAGCGCGGGCGGGGAGCTGTTTTTT. Its translation: CASSLDDSAGGELFF. Full variable domain (outside the CDR3, taken from reference TRBV7-2 and TRBJ2-2): GAGVSQSPSNKVTEKGKDVELRCDPISGHTALYWYRQSLGQGLEFLIYFQGNSAPDKSGLPSDRFSAERTGGSVSTLTIQRTQQEDSAVYLCASSLDDSAGGELFFGEGSRLTVL.

Only a few counts were recorded for this clonotype. The chain links TRBV4-1 to TRBJ1-2, with TRBD1 matching 7 bases. Germline assignment: CDR1 MGHRA and CDR2 YSYEKL. With 4 bases clipped from V and 7 bases from J, the junction kept 15 bases outside the gene matches. The CDR3 is 16 amino acids. The CDR3 DNA sequence: TGCGCCAGCAGCCTCTCGGGACAGTCCGTTCGGAGTGGCTACACCTTC. This encodes CASSLSGQSVRSGYTF.

There are a few counts of this clonotype. This sequence joins TRBV2 and TRBJ2-3, with TRBD1 as a possible D gene (5 bases). V lost 4 bases and J lost 2, with 10 bases in between. Germline-derived CDR1 and CDR2 are SNHLY and FYNNEI. The CDR3 runs 14 residues. The CDR3 DNA sequence: TGTGCCAGCAGTGTTACAGGCTACACAGATACGCAGTATTTT. The encoded protein is CASSVTGYTDTQYF.

This clonotype was seen only a few times. This rearrangement joins TRBV4-1 to TRBJ2-7; no clear D gene. Looked up from germline, CDR1 is MGHRA and CDR2 is YSYEKL. V was cut by 0 bases and J by 2 bases, with 14 bases left in between. This CDR3 has 16 residues. The CDR3 DNA follows: TGCGCCAGCAGCCAAGAAGAAACCCGCTTAACCTACGAGCAGTACTTC. Translating it yields CASSQEETRLTYEQYF.